One and the same sample provided the 5 T cell receptor beta chains below, sequenced in a study of neoadjuvant nivolumab and ipilimumab in lung cancer. The table came from immunoSEQ multiplex PCR; TCRdb's copy has only in-frame clones and leaves some out. The table includes roughly 39,000 clones, roughly nine tenths detected once. This sample comprised peripheral blood, obtained before neoadjuvant nivolumab, alone or with ipilimumab. The receptors stem from an adult with non-small cell lung cancer.

This chain joins TRBV4-2 and TRBJ2-7, with 9 bases lining up with TRBD1. Germline loops: CDR1 LGHNA, CDR2 YNFKEQ. CDR3 size: 15 residues. Losses at the gene ends were 4 bases for V and 4 bases for J; bases not matched to a gene: 8. As DNA, the CDR3 is TGTGCCAGCAGCCGGGGACAGGGAAATTCGTACGAGCAGTACTTC. It is translated as CASSRGQGNSYEQYF.

The rearrangement joins TRBV7-8 to TRBJ1-1; D possibly corresponds to TRBD1 (6 bases). CDR1 SGHVS and CDR2 FQNEAQ come from the germline V gene. This CDR3 has 12 amino acids. Trimming took 5 bases from V and 11 from J, leaving 15 bases between them. This CDR3 reads CASSLVGHLAFF. CDR3 sequence (DNA): TGTGCCAGCAGCCTGGTGGGACATCTGGCTTTCTTT. Filled out from reference TRBV7-8 and TRBJ1-1, the complete variable domain reads GAGVSQSPRYKVAKRGQDVALRCDPISGHVSLFWYQQALGQGPEFLTYFQNEAQLDKSGLPSDRFFAERPEGSVSTLKIQRTQQEDSAVYLCASSLVGHLAFFGQGTRLTVV.

The chain combines TRBV5-6 with TRBJ1-1; D not resolved. This CDR3 is 15 amino acids long. Germline-derived CDR1 and CDR2 are SGHDT and YYEEEE. With 2 bases removed from V and 0 bases from J, the gap between germline ends came to 11 bases. CDR3 loop: CASSFGRPMNTEAFF. For the CDR3, the DNA is TGTGCCAGCAGCTTCGGGCGCCCCATGAACACTGAAGCTTTCTTT.

The chain is built from TRBV30 and TRBJ1-1; D unresolved. Germline CDR1 and CDR2: GTSNPN and SVGIG (reference sequence). The CDR3 length is 11 residues. V lost 4 bases and J 3 bases, leaving 6 bases between the germline ends. The CDR3 loop reads CAWMGDTEAFF. The CDR3 DNA reads TGTGCCTGGATGGGCGACACTGAAGCTTTCTTT.

The rearrangement uses TRBV9 and TRBJ1-1; no reliable D call. Germline loops: CDR1 SGDLS, CDR2 YYNGEE. Between the trimmed V and J ends, which lost 4 bases and 1 base, there was a span of 11 bases. CDR3 size: 14 residues. The CDR3 DNA is TGTGCCAGCAGCCCGTCTCTAAAGAACACTGAAGCTTTCTTT. Amino acid sequence: CASSPSLKNTEAFF. The full variable domain, in which reference TRBV9 and TRBJ1-1 provide the parts outside the CDR3, is DSGVTQTPKHLITATGQRVTLRCSPRSGDLSVYWYQQSLDQGLQFLIQYYNGEERAKGNILERFSAQQFPDLHSELNLSSLELGDSALYFCASSPSLKNTEAFFGQGTRLTVV.